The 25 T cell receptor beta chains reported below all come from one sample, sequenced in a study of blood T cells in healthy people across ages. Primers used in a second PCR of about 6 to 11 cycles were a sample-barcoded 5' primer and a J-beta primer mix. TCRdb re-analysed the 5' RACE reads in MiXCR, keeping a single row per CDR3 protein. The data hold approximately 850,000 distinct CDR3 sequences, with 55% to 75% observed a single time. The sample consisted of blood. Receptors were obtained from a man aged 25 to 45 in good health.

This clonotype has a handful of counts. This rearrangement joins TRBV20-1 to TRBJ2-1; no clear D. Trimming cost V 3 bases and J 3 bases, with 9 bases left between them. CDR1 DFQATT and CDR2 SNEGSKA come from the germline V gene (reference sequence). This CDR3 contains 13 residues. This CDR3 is CSARAVLYNEQFF. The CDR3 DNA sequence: TGCAGTGCTAGGGCTGTGCTCTACAATGAGCAGTTCTTC.

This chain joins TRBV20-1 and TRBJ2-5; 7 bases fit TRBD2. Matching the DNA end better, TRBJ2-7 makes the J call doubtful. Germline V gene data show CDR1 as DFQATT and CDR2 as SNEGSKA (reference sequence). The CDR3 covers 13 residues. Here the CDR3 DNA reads TGCCGCTTGGGGAGGGCCTCGGTTGACGAGCAGTACTTC. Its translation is CRLGRASVDEQYF.

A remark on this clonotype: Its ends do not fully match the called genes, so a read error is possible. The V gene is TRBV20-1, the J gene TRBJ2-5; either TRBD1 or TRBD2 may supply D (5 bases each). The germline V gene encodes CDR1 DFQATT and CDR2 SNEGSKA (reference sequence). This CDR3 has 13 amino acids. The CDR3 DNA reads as TGCAGTGTACGGAAGGGGTACGGGGACGAGCAGTGCTTC. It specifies CSVRKGYGDEQCF.

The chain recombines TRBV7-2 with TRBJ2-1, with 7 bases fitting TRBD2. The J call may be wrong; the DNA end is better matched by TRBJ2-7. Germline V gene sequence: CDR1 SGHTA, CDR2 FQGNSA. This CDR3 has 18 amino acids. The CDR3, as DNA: TGTGCCAGCAGCTTACTGCTAGCGGATAAGATCTCCTACAATGAGCAGTACTTC. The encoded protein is CASSLLLADKISYNEQYF.

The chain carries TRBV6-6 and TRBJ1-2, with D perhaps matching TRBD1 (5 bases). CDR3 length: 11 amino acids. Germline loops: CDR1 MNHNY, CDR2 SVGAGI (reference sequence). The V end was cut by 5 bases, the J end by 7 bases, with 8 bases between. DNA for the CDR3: TGTGCCAGCAGTCAGGGACCTGGCTACACCTTC. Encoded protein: CASSQGPGYTF.

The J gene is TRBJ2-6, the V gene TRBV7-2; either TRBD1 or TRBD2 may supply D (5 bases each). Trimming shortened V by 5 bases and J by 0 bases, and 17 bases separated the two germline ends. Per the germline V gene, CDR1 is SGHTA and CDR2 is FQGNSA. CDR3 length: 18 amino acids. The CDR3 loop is CASSPRDGRHSGANVLTF. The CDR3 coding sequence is TGTGCCAGCAGCCCCCGGGACGGACGACACTCTGGGGCCAACGTCCTGACTTTC.

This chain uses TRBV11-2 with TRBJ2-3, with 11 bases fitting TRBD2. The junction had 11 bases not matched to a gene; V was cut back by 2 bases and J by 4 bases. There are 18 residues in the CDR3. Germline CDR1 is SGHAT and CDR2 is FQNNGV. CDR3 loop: CASSLLWGPGLAADTQYF. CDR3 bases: TGTGCCAGCAGCTTACTATGGGGCCCGGGACTAGCGGCAGATACGCAGTATTTT.

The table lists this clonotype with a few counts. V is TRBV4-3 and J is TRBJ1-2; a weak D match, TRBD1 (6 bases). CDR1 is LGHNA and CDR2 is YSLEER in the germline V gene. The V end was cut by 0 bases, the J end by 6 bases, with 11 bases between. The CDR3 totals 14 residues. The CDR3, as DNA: TGCGCCAGCAGCCAAGAAACAGGGACGGATGGCTACACCTTC. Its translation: CASSQETGTDGYTF.

In DNA form, the CDR3 reads TGTGCCAGCAGTGAGGCTCGGGACAGGCATGGCTACACCTTC. As protein: CASSEARDRHGYTF. The chain has TRBV2 and TRBJ1-2; 8 nucleotides line up with TRBD1. V trimming: 3 bases; J trimming: 6 bases; junction bases outside the gene matches: 6. This CDR3 spans 14 amino acids. Germline loops: CDR1 SNHLY, CDR2 FYNNEI.

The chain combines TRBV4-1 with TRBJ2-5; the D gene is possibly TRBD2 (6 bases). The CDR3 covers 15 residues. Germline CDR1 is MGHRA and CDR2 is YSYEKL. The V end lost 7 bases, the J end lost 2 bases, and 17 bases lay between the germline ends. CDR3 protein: CASTPLASAQETQYF. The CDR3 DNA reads TGCGCCAGCACCCCATTAGCTAGCGCGCAAGAGACCCAGTACTTC.

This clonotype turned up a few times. DNA of the CDR3: TGTGCCAGCAGCTTAGCCGGGATCTCCTACAATGAGCAGTTCTTC. It codes for CASSLAGISYNEQFF. The rearrangement joins TRBV7-6 to TRBJ2-1; tentatively, D is TRBD2 (5 bases). This CDR3 comprises 15 residues. With 0 bases removed from V and 0 bases from J, the gap between germline ends came to 6 bases. CDR1 is SGHVS and CDR2 is FNYEAQ in the germline V gene.

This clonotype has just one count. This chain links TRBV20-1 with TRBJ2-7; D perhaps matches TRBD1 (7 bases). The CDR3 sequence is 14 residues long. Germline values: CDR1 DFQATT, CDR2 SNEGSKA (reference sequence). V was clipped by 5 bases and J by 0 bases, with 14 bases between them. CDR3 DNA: TGCAGTGCTCCGCGGGACAGCAGCTCCTACGAGCAGTACTTC. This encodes CSAPRDSSSYEQYF.

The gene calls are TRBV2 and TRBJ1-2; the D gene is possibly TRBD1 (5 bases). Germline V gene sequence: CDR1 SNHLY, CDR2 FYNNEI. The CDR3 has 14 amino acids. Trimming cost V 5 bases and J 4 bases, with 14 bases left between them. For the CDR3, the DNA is TGTGCCAGCAGTTCAGGGACCGAAGGCTATGGCTACACCTTC. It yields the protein CASSSGTEGYGYTF. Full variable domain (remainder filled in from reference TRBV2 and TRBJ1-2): EPEVTQTPSHQVTQMGQEVILRCVPISNHLYFYWYRQILGQKVEFLVSFYNNEISEKSEIFDDQFSVERPDGSNFTLKIRSTKLEDSAMYFCASSSGTEGYGYTFGSGTRLTVV.

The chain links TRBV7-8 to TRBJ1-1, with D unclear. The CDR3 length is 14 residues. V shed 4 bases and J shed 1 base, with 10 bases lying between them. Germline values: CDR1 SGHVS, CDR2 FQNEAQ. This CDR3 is CASSSARENTEAFF. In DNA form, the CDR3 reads TGTGCCAGCAGCTCGGCGAGGGAGAACACTGAAGCTTTCTTT.

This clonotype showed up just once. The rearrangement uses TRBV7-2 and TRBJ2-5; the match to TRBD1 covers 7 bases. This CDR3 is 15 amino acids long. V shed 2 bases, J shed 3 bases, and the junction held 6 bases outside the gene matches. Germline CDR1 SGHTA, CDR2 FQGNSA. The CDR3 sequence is CASSLTSGTEETQYF. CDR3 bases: TGTGCCAGCAGCTTAACCTCCGGGACAGAAGAGACCCAGTACTTC.

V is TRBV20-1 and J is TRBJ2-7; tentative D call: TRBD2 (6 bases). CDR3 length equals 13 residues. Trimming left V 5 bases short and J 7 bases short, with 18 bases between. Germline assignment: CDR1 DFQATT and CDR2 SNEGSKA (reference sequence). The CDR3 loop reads CSAGGGTSGEQYF. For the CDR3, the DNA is TGCAGTGCTGGTGGAGGGACCTCTGGGGAGCAGTACTTC.

CDR3 sequence (DNA): TGTGCCAGCAGCTTAGGGACATCCACCACAGATACGCAGTATTTT. This gives the protein CASSLGTSTTDTQYF. This rearrangement joins TRBV11-2 to TRBJ2-3, with TRBD1 as a possible D gene (5 bases). CDR3 length: 15 residues. V lost 1 base, J lost 2 bases, and 10 bases lay in between. Germline loops: CDR1 SGHAT, CDR2 FQNNGV.

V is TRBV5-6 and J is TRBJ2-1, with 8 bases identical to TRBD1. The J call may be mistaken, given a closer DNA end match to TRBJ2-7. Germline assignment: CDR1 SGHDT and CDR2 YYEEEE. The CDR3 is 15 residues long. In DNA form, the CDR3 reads TGTGCCAGCAGCTTTAGGGACAGGCCTCACAATGAGCAGTACTTC. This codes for CASSFRDRPHNEQYF.

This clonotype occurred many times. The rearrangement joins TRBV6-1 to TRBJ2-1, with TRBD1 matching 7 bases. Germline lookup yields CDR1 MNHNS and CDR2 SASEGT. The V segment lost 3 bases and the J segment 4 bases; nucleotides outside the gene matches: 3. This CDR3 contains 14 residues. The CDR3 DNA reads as TGTGCCAGCAGTGATCACAGGGGATACAATGAGCAGTTCTTC. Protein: CASSDHRGYNEQFF.

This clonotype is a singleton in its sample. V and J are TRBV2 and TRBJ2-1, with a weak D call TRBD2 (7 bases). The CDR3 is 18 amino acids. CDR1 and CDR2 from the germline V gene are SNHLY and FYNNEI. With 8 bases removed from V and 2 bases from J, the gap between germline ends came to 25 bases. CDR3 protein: CASLSVGRLAGAYNEQFF. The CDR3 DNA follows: TGTGCCAGCTTGTCTGTCGGGAGGCTAGCAGGGGCCTACAATGAGCAGTTCTTC.

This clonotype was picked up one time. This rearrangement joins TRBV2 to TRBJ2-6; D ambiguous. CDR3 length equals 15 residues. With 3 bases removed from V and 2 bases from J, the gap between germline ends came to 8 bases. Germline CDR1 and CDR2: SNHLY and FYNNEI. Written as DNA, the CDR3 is TGTGCCAGCAGTGATTTGGGGACTGGGGCCAACGTCCTGACTTTC. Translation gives CASSDLGTGANVLTF.

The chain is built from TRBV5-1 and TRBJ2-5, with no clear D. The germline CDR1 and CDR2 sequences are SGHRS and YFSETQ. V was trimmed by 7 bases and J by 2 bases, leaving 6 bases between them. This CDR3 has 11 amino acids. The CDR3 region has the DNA TGCGCCAGCGCCAGGCAAGAGACCCAGTACTTC. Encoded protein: CASARQETQYF.

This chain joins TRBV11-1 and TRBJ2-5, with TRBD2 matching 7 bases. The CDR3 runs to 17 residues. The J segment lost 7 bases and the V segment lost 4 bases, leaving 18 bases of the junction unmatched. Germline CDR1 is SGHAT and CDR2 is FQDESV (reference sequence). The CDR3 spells CASSSSSERDKSGTQYF. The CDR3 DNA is TGTGCCAGCAGCTCCTCCAGCGAGCGGGATAAGAGTGGGACCCAGTACTTC. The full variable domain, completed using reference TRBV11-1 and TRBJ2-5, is EAEVAQSPRYKITEKSQAVAFWCDPISGHATLYWYRQILGQGPELLVQFQDESVVDDSQLPKDRFSAERLKGVDSTLKIQPAELGDSAMYLCASSSSSERDKSGTQYFGPGTRLLVL.

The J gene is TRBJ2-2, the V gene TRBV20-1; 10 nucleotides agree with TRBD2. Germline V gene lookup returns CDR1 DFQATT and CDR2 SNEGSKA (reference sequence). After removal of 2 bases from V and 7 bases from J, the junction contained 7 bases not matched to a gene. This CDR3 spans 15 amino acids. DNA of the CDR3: TGCAGTGCTAGATCGGCTAGCGGGAGCATCGGGGAGCTGTTTTTT. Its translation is CSARSASGSIGELFF.

The CDR3 sequence: CAWSVLGQGHYTF. In nucleotides, the CDR3 is TGTGCCTGGAGTGTCCTAGGACAGGGCCACTACACCTTC. The V call is TRBV30, the J call TRBJ1-2; TRBD1 matches at 8 bases. The germline gives CDR1 GTSNPN, CDR2 SVGIG (reference sequence). The CDR3 sequence is 13 residues long. The trim removed 0 bases at V and 10 bases at J, leaving 7 bases unmatched.